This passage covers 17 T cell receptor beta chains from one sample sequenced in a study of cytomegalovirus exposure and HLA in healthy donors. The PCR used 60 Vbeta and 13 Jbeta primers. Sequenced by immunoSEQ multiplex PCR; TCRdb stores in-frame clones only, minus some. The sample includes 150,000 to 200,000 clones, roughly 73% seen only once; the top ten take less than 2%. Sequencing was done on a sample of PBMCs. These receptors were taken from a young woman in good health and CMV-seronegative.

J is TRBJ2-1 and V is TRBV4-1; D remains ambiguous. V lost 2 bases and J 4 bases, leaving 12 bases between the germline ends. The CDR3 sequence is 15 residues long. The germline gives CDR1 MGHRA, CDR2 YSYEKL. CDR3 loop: CASSQILTPYNEQFF. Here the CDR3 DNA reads TGCGCCAGCAGCCAAATATTGACTCCTTACAATGAGCAGTTCTTC.

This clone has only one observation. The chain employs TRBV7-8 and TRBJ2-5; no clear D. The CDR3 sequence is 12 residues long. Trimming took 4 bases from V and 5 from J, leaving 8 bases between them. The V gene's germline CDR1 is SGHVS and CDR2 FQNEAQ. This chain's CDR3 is CASSSFVETQYF. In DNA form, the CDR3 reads TGTGCCAGCAGCTCGTTCGTGGAGACCCAGTACTTC.

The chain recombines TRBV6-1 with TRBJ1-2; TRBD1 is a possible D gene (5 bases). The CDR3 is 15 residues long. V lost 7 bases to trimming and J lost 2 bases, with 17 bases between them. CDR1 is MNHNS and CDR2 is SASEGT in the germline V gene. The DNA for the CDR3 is TGTGCCAGCAACCCGAGCGGGGGGGGAAACTATGGCTACACCTTC. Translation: CASNPSGGGNYGYTF.

The CDR3 DNA follows: TGTGCCAGCAGCTTGGTGGGACTAGGAGACTACGAGCAGTACTTC. Translating gives CASSLVGLGDYEQYF. The chain joins TRBV5-6 to TRBJ2-7; 8 nucleotides match TRBD2. This CDR3 contains 15 residues. Germline CDR1 and CDR2: SGHDT and YYEEEE. Trimming took 0 bases from V and 3 from J; bases not matched to a gene: 5.

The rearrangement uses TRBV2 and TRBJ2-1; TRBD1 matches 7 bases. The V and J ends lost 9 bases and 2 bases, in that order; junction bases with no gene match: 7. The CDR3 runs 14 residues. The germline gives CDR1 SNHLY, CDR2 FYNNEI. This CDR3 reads CASSPGTAYNEQFF. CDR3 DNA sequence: TGTGCCAGTTCCCCCGGGACAGCCTACAATGAGCAGTTCTTC. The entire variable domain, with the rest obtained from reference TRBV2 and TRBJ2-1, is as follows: EPEVTQTPSHQVTQMGQEVILRCVPISNHLYFYWYRQILGQKVEFLVSFYNNEISEKSEIFDDQFSVERPDGSNFTLKIRSTKLEDSAMYFCASSPGTAYNEQFFGPGTRLTVL.

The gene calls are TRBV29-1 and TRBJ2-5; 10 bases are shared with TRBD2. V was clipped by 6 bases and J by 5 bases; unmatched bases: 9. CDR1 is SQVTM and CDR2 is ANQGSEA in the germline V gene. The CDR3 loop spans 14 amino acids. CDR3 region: CSVCSGGPGETQYF. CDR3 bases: TGCAGCGTCTGTAGCGGGGGGCCGGGGGAGACCCAGTACTTC.

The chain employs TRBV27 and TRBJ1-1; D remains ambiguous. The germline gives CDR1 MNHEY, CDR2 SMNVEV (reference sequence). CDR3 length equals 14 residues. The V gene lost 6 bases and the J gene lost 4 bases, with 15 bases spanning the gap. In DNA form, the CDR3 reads TGTGCCAGCAGATCACCTATTACTCTCACTGAAGCTTTCTTT. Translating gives CASRSPITLTEAFF.

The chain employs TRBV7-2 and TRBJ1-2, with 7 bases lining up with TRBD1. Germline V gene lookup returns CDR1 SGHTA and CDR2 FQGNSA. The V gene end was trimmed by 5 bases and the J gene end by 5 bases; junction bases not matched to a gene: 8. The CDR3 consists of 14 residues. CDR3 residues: CASSRYTGEYGYTF. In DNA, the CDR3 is TGTGCCAGCAGCCGTTACACAGGGGAGTATGGCTACACCTTC.

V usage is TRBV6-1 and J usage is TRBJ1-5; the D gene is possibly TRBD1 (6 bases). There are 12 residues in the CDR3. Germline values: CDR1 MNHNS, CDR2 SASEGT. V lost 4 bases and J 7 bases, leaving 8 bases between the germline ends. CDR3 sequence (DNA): TGTGCCAGCAGTGGGACAGCCCAGCCCCAGCATTTT. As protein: CASSGTAQPQHF.

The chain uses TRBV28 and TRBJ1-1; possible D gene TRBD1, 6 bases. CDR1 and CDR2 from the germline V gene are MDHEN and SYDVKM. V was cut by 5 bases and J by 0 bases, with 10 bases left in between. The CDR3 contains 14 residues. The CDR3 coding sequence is TGTGCCAGCAGTCCGGGACAAATGAACACTGAAGCTTTCTTT. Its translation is CASSPGQMNTEAFF.

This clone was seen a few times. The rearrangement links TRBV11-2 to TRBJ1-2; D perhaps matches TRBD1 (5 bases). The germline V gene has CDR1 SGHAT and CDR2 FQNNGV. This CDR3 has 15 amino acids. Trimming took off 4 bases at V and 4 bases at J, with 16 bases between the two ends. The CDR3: CASSYRTGLGYGYTF. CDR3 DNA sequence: TGTGCCAGCAGCTATCGAACAGGCCTAGGCTATGGCTACACCTTC.

CDR3 sequence (DNA): TGTGCCAGCAGCCCGACAGTAGTTATGAACACTGAAGCTTTCTTT. Translated: CASSPTVVMNTEAFF. V usage is TRBV7-9 and J usage is TRBJ1-1, with a tentative D call TRBD1 (5 bases). Per the germline V gene, CDR1 is SEHNR and CDR2 is FQNEAQ (reference sequence). The CDR3 totals 15 residues. V was pared by 5 bases and J by 0 bases, with 13 bases between.

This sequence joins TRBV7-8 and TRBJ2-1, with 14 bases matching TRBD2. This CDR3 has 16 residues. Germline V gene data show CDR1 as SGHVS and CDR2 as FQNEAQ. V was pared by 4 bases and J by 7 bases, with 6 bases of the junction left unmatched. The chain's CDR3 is CASSYPGTSGRNEQFF. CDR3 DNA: TGTGCCAGCAGCTACCCCGGGACTAGCGGGAGAAATGAGCAGTTCTTC.

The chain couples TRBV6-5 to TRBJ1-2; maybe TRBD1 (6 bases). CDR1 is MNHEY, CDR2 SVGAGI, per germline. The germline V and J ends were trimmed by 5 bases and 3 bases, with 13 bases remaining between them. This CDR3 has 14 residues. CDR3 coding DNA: TGTGCCAGCAGTGTCAGGACAGCGGACTATGGCTACACCTTC. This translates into CASSVRTADYGYTF.

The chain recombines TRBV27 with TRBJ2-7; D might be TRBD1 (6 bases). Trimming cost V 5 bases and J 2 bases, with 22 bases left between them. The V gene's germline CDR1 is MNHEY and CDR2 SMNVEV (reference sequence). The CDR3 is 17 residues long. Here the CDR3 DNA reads TGTGCCAGCAGTGCCCTGCACAAGACAGGAGTGACCTACGAGCAGTACTTC. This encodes CASSALHKTGVTYEQYF.

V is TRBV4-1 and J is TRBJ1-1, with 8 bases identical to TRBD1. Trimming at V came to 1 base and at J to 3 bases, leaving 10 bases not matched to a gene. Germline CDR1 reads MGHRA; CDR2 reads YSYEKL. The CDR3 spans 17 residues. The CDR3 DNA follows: TGCGCCAGCAGCCAAGCCGGGACAGGTTCGGTTCACACTGAAGCTTTCTTT. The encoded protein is CASSQAGTGSVHTEAFF.

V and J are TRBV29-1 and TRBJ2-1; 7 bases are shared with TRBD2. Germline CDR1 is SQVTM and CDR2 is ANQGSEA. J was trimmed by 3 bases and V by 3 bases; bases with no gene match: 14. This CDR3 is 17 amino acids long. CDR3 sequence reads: CSVDLGLGGGDYNEQFF. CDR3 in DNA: TGCAGCGTTGATTTGGGTTTGGGGGGGGGAGACTACAATGAGCAGTTCTTC.